The rows below give T cell receptor beta chains drawn from one sample of a study of blood T cell repertoires in COVID-19. The table came from immunoSEQ multiplex PCR; TCRdb's copy has only in-frame clones and leaves some out. The sample contains 250,000 or so clones, about 87% of which appear only once. The sequenced material came from PBMCs or T cells enriched from blood (not recorded which). All receptors come from a woman aged 40 to 50 with acute COVID-19. The CDR3 runs from the conserved cysteine through the conserved F or W. The order of the fields is CDR3 DNA, CDR3 protein, clone size, V gene, J gene, D gene. The D gene is left open where the match is weak. Clone size is given for some rows only: seen once, a few or many times, or a class if the clone is expanded.

cdr3_nt: TGTGCCAGCACCCCAGGGGGCGAGCAGTACTTC
cdr3_aa: CASTPGGEQYF
clone_size: .
v_call: TRBV12-3/TRBV12-4
j_call: TRBJ2-7
d_call: TRBD1

cdr3_nt: TGTGCCAGCAGCTTAGCCGGGAAGTCATATAATTCACCCCTCCACTTT
cdr3_aa: CASSLAGKSYNSPLHF
clone_size: .
v_call: TRBV11-2
j_call: TRBJ1-6
d_call: .

cdr3_nt: TGTGCCAGCAGTTTATCGAGCCCTAGCGGGAGGGCCCTCACAGATACGCAGTATTTT
cdr3_aa: CASSLSSPSGRALTDTQYF
clone_size: .
v_call: TRBV27
j_call: TRBJ2-3
d_call: TRBD2

cdr3_nt: TGCGCCAGCAGCCCGACAGGGGGCTCGGTTAGGAAGCAGTACTTC
cdr3_aa: CASSPTGGSVRKQYF
clone_size: .
v_call: TRBV5-1
j_call: TRBJ2-7
d_call: TRBD1

cdr3_nt: TGTGCCAGCAGCGTAGGTCAGACAGGGGTGGGGGAGACCCAGTACTTC
cdr3_aa: CASSVGQTGVGETQYF
clone_size: .
v_call: TRBV9
j_call: TRBJ2-5
d_call: TRBD1

cdr3_nt: TGTGCCAGCAGCTTAGATTCAGATCCCGGGGAGCTGTTTTTT
cdr3_aa: CASSLDSDPGELFF
clone_size: .
v_call: TRBV7-9
j_call: TRBJ2-2
d_call: .

cdr3_nt: TGTGCCAGCAGTCATCCGGGATTTTCCTACGAGCAGTACTTC
cdr3_aa: CASSHPGFSYEQYF
clone_size: few
v_call: TRBV14
j_call: TRBJ2-7
d_call: .

cdr3_nt: TGTGCCAGCAGCCACTTCGTCCAGGGGGGCTTCACCGGGGAGCTGTTTTTT
cdr3_aa: CASSHFVQGGFTGELFF
clone_size: .
v_call: TRBV7-8
j_call: TRBJ2-2
d_call: .

cdr3_nt: TGTGCCAGCAGTTTCGGGGGGCCCTCCTACGAGCAGTACTTC
cdr3_aa: CASSFGGPSYEQYF
clone_size: once
v_call: TRBV6-5
j_call: TRBJ2-7
d_call: .

cdr3_nt: TGTGCCAGCAGCCTCTCAGCGGGGGGAGACTACGAGCAGTACTTC
cdr3_aa: CASSLSAGGDYEQYF
clone_size: .
v_call: TRBV7-2
j_call: TRBJ2-7
d_call: TRBD2

cdr3_nt: TGTGCCAGCAGCACCAGGGGGCTAAACACTGAAGCTTTCTTT
cdr3_aa: CASSTRGLNTEAFF
clone_size: .
v_call: TRBV6-5
j_call: TRBJ1-1
d_call: TRBD1

cdr3_nt: TGTGCCAGCAGCACAACAGATATTAATTCACCCCTCCACTTT
cdr3_aa: CASSTTDINSPLHF
clone_size: .
v_call: TRBV6-5
j_call: TRBJ1-6
d_call: .

cdr3_nt: TGTGCCAGCAGCTTGGTGGAGGGCAAAAACACTGAAGCTTTCTTT
cdr3_aa: CASSLVEGKNTEAFF
clone_size: .
v_call: TRBV5-4
j_call: TRBJ1-1
d_call: .

cdr3_nt: TGTGCCAGCAGTTTCCGACTAGCGGGAGTAGGCAATGAGCAGTTCTTC
cdr3_aa: CASSFRLAGVGNEQFF
clone_size: .
v_call: TRBV27
j_call: TRBJ2-1
d_call: TRBD2

cdr3_nt: TGCAGCGTTGTCAGGGGTGGAATCTATGGCTACACCTTC
cdr3_aa: CSVVRGGIYGYTF
clone_size: .
v_call: TRBV29-1
j_call: TRBJ1-2
d_call: .

cdr3_nt: TGCGCCAGCAGCCAGATCGTAGTAGCGGGGGCCGACCCTAGGGAGCAGTACTTC
cdr3_aa: CASSQIVVAGADPREQYF
clone_size: .
v_call: TRBV4-1
j_call: TRBJ2-7
d_call: TRBD2

cdr3_nt: TGCGCCAGCAGCTTGAGGGCAGGGGCTGGGAACACTGAAGCTTTCTTT
cdr3_aa: CASSLRAGAGNTEAFF
clone_size: few
v_call: TRBV5-1
j_call: TRBJ1-1
d_call: .

cdr3_nt: TGTGCCAGCAGCCTATTAGCGTCTGGGCGCTCCTACAATGAGCAGTTCTTC
cdr3_aa: CASSLLASGRSYNEQFF
clone_size: .
v_call: TRBV11-2
j_call: TRBJ2-1
d_call: .

cdr3_nt: TGTGCCAGCAGCGGGCGACAGGGAGGGAACACTGAAGCTTTCTTT
cdr3_aa: CASSGRQGGNTEAFF
clone_size: .
v_call: TRBV7-9
j_call: TRBJ1-1
d_call: TRBD1

cdr3_nt: TGTGCCAGCAGTTACTCGCAGGGGGCTCTGAACACTGAAGCTTTCTTT
cdr3_aa: CASSYSQGALNTEAFF
clone_size: .
v_call: TRBV6-5
j_call: TRBJ1-1
d_call: TRBD1

cdr3_nt: TGTGCCAGCATTAGCAGGGCCGCAGGCTATGGCTACACCTTC
cdr3_aa: CASISRAAGYGYTF
clone_size: .
v_call: TRBV6-5
j_call: TRBJ1-2
d_call: .